Each of the 24 T cell receptor beta chains below was sequenced from the same sample in a study of Graves' ophthalmopathy and Graves' hyperthyroidism. The authors amplified TCR beta CDR3 regions from RNA transcripts. The first-round RT-PCR employed HTBI primers together with the Qiagen OneStep RT-PCR kit. A multiplex PCR was then performed as the second round. MiXCR, run by TCRdb on the multiplex PCR reads, gives a single entry per CDR3 protein. The table lists some 370,000 distinct CDR3 sequences, approximately 18% of them singletons. The sequenced sample was peripheral blood. The receptor set was obtained from an adult woman with stable Graves' hyperthyroidism.

This clonotype has ten or more counts. The chain couples TRBV30 to TRBJ2-2; 9 bases agree with TRBD2. Trimming at V came to 1 base and at J to 5 bases, leaving 2 bases not matched to a gene. The CDR3 consists of 14 residues. Germline lookup yields CDR1 GTSNPN and CDR2 SVGIG (reference sequence). CDR3 nucleotide sequence: TGTGCCTGGAGTGGGCTAGCGGGAACCGGGGAGCTGTTTTTT. Translating it yields CAWSGLAGTGELFF.

The table lists this clonotype with many counts. The J gene is TRBJ2-2, the V gene TRBV12-3 or TRBV12-4; TRBD2 aligns across 8 bases. The CDR3 is 16 amino acids. V was clipped by 8 bases and J by 4 bases; unmatched bases: 12. CDR3 coding DNA: TGTGCCAGCGCCGACCAAAGCGGGAGTCGCACCGGGGAGCTGTTTTTT. Translating gives CASADQSGSRTGELFF.

V and J are TRBV18 and TRBJ2-3, with no clear D. The CDR3 extends over 11 amino acids. From germline, CDR1 is KGHSH and CDR2 LQKENI. Between the trimmed V and J ends, which lost 8 bases and 3 bases, there was a span of 6 bases. CDR3 DNA: TGTGCCAGCCGCGCGACAGATACGCAGTATTTT. It codes for CASRATDTQYF.

This clonotype was seen more than once but under ten times. CDR3 sequence: CASSSIPQGEAGYTF. The DNA for the CDR3 is TGTGCCAGCAGTTCAATTCCCCAGGGAGAAGCTGGCTACACCTTC. J is TRBJ1-2 and V is TRBV12-3 or TRBV12-4, with D maybe TRBD1 (5 bases). The CDR3 loop spans 15 amino acids. V dropped 4 bases and J dropped 7 bases, with 19 bases sitting between them.

This clonotype was seen a handful of times. V usage is TRBV6-2 or TRBV6-3 and J usage is TRBJ2-3; D call uncertain. Trimming shortened V by 7 bases and J by 0 bases, and 17 bases separated the two germline ends. The length of the CDR3 is 16 residues. The germline V gene has CDR1 MNHEY and CDR2 SVGEGT. The CDR3: CASTLGGRLSTDTQYF. DNA for the CDR3: TGTGCCAGCACCCTAGGTGGCAGATTGAGCACAGATACGCAGTATTTT.

On this clonotype itself: One junction end disagrees with the germline gene, perhaps due to a read error. The chain combines TRBV28 with TRBJ2-4; 9 bases are a match to TRBD1. Looked up from germline, CDR1 is MDHEN and CDR2 is SYDVKM. The CDR3 runs to 17 residues. The CDR3 sequence: CASSLLAGTGRGNIKYF. In DNA, the CDR3 is TGTGCCAGCAGTTTACTCGCCGGGACAGGGAGGGGAAACATTAAGTACTTC.

CDR3 sequence: CASSLGSGGPNSPLHF. The CDR3 DNA follows: TGCGCCAGCAGCTTGGGGTCAGGGGGCCCCAATTCACCCCTCCACTTT. The chain carries TRBV5-1 and TRBJ1-6; 8 bases match TRBD1. The CDR3 contains 16 residues. Trimming cost V 0 bases and J 7 bases; bases outside gene matches: 6. From germline, CDR1 is SGHRS and CDR2 YFSETQ. The full variable domain, completed using reference TRBV5-1 and TRBJ1-6, is KAGVTQTPRYLIKTRGQQVTLSCSPISGHRSVSWYQQTPGQGLQFLFEYFSETQRNKGNFPGRFSGRQFSNSRSEMNVSTLELGDSALYLCASSLGSGGPNSPLHFGNGTRLTVT.

This clonotype has only a few counts. An end of the junction does not agree with germline; a read error may underlie this. The chain couples TRBV20-1 to TRBJ2-4, with 7 bases aligning to TRBD2. Germline V gene data show CDR1 as DFQATT and CDR2 as SNEGSKA (reference sequence). The length of the CDR3 is 15 residues. This chain's CDR3 is CSASVGGSAKNIKYF. The CDR3 nucleotides read TGCAGTGCTAGCGTGGGAGGGTCGGCCAAAAACATTAAGTACTTC.

This clonotype was seen repeatedly, ten times or more. The chain links TRBV15 to TRBJ1-5, with D unclear. The CDR3 is 14 amino acids. Germline CDR1 is LNHNV and CDR2 is YYDKDF (reference sequence). Trimming removed 0 bases from V and 3 bases from J, with 6 bases in between. The CDR3 region has the DNA TGTGCCACCAGCAGAGAACAGTCCAATCAGCCCCAGCATTTT. Its translation is CATSREQSNQPQHF.

This clonotype occurred many times. J is TRBJ1-1 and V is TRBV6-5, with D perhaps matching TRBD1 (6 bases). Germline CDR1 MNHEY, CDR2 SVGAGI. The CDR3 consists of 15 residues. With 7 bases removed from V and 0 bases from J, the gap between germline ends came to 15 bases. The CDR3, as DNA: TGTGCCAGCATGCATCAGGGGCCTATGAACACTGAAGCTTTCTTT. Protein sequence: CASMHQGPMNTEAFF.

This clonotype has a count of ten or more. This rearrangement joins TRBV6-2 or TRBV6-3 to TRBJ2-6, with 8 bases that match TRBD2. With 0 bases clipped from V and 0 bases from J, the junction kept 4 bases outside the gene matches. CDR3 length: 18 amino acids. CDR1 is MNHEY and CDR2 is SVGEGT in the germline V gene. The CDR3 loop reads CASSYSITSGSGANVLTF. In nucleotides, the CDR3 is TGTGCCAGCAGTTACTCGATTACTAGCGGCTCTGGGGCCAACGTCCTGACTTTC.

This clonotype was detected ten times or more. The chain uses TRBV7-9 and TRBJ1-1; D not certain. Deletions cut 1 base from V and 0 bases from J, with 12 bases between. The CDR3 contains 16 residues. Germline CDR1 is SEHNR and CDR2 is FQNEAQ (reference sequence). CDR3 amino acids: CASSLGGWSLNTEAFF. The CDR3 bases are TGTGCCAGCAGCTTAGGGGGATGGAGTTTGAACACTGAAGCTTTCTTT.

This clonotype has at least ten counts. Written as DNA, the CDR3 is TGTGCCAGCAGTGGACGGATTAATCAGCCCCAGCATTTT. As protein: CASSGRINQPQHF. The chain links TRBV2 to TRBJ1-5; D remains unclear. Deletions cut 4 bases from V and 4 bases from J, with 8 bases between. The CDR3 has 13 residues. Germline CDR1 is SNHLY and CDR2 is FYNNEI.

There are many counts of this clonotype. The V call is TRBV5-1, the J call TRBJ2-7; D gene unclear. CDR3 size: 14 residues. V dropped 0 bases and J dropped 5 bases, with 12 bases sitting between them. Germline CDR1 is SGHRS and CDR2 is YFSETQ. The CDR3 protein is CASSLAQRIDEQYF. Here the CDR3 DNA reads TGCGCCAGCAGCTTGGCCCAAAGGATCGACGAGCAGTACTTC. The full variable domain, rest sourced from reference TRBV5-1 and TRBJ2-7, is KAGVTQTPRYLIKTRGQQVTLSCSPISGHRSVSWYQQTPGQGLQFLFEYFSETQRNKGNFPGRFSGRQFSNSRSEMNVSTLELGDSALYLCASSLAQRIDEQYFGPGTRLTVT.

This clonotype was seen ten or more times. V usage is TRBV2 and J usage is TRBJ1-6; 9 nucleotides line up with TRBD1. Germline V CDR1 and CDR2: SNHLY, FYNNEI. CDR3 size: 15 residues. Trimming removed 5 bases from V and 9 bases from J; junction bases left unmatched: 8. Written as DNA, the CDR3 is TGTGCCAGCAGTACGGGACAGGGAGTAGGTTCACCCCTCCACTTT. Its protein is CASSTGQGVGSPLHF.

This clonotype was counted ten times or more. The chain links TRBV6-1 to TRBJ2-3, with D hard to call. This CDR3 has 14 residues. V was pared by 4 bases and J by 6 bases, with 14 bases between. Germline V gives CDR1 MNHNS, CDR2 SASEGT. This CDR3 reads CASSVMTGVDTQYF. DNA of the CDR3: TGTGCCAGCAGTGTCATGACCGGAGTGGATACGCAGTATTTT.

This clonotype was observed many times. J is TRBJ1-1 and V is TRBV19; D not certain. Germline V lookup: CDR1 LNHDA, CDR2 SQIVND (reference sequence). V lost 1 base, J lost 1 base, and 7 bases lay in between. The CDR3 sequence is 14 residues long. The CDR3 bases are TGTGCCAGTAGTATAGCTTCTGGGAACACTGAAGCTTTCTTT. Protein product: CASSIASGNTEAFF.

This clonotype was seen ten or more times. The chain links TRBV12-3 or TRBV12-4 to TRBJ2-7; 12 bases line up with TRBD2. J gave up 4 bases and V 6 bases, and 7 bases lay outside the gene matches. The CDR3 sequence is 15 residues long. The CDR3 nucleotides are TGTGCCAGCAGCCAGGTGACTAGCGGGAGTTACGAGCAGTACTTC. Its protein product is CASSQVTSGSYEQYF.

This clonotype was counted ten times or more. The J gene is TRBJ2-2, the V gene TRBV7-8, with 9 nucleotides matching TRBD1. V was pared by 1 base and J by 4 bases, with 7 bases of the junction left unmatched. Germline CDR1 and CDR2: SGHVS and FQNEAQ. This CDR3 region has 17 residues. The CDR3 nucleotides are TGTGCCAGCAGCTTAGTCGACAGGGGGACGGGCACCGGGGAGCTGTTTTTT. This encodes CASSLVDRGTGTGELFF.

There are many counts of this clonotype. V usage is TRBV5-1 and J usage is TRBJ2-5; TRBD2 matches 8 bases. The CDR3 consists of 15 residues. The trim removed 0 bases at V and 4 bases at J, leaving 5 bases unmatched. Germline lookup yields CDR1 SGHRS and CDR2 YFSETQ. CDR3 DNA sequence: TGCGCCAGCAGCTTGGCAGCGGGAGTTGGAGAGACCCAGTACTTC. It codes for CASSLAAGVGETQYF. The whole variable domain, remainder taken from reference TRBV5-1 and TRBJ2-5, is KAGVTQTPRYLIKTRGQQVTLSCSPISGHRSVSWYQQTPGQGLQFLFEYFSETQRNKGNFPGRFSGRQFSNSRSEMNVSTLELGDSALYLCASSLAAGVGETQYFGPGTRLLVL.

Ten or more counts support this clonotype. The chain links TRBV28 to TRBJ2-7; 10 positions agree with TRBD1. CDR3 length: 15 residues. CDR1 is MDHEN, CDR2 SYDVKM, per germline. V trimming: 10 bases; J trimming: 3 bases; junction bases outside the gene matches: 12. This chain's CDR3 is CATIPWTGGFYEQYF. The CDR3 DNA sequence: TGTGCCACCATACCTTGGACAGGGGGGTTCTACGAGCAGTACTTC.

This clonotype was seen ten or more times. This chain links TRBV2 with TRBJ2-2; no reliable D call. The length of the CDR3 is 13 residues. Germline values: CDR1 SNHLY, CDR2 FYNNEI. V was trimmed by 4 bases and J by 6 bases, leaving 9 bases between them. The CDR3 DNA is TGTGCCAGCAGTGCGGAAGTAGCCGGGGAGCTGTTTTTT. It specifies CASSAEVAGELFF. The whole variable domain, remainder taken from reference TRBV2 and TRBJ2-2, is EPEVTQTPSHQVTQMGQEVILRCVPISNHLYFYWYRQILGQKVEFLVSFYNNEISEKSEIFDDQFSVERPDGSNFTLKIRSTKLEDSAMYFCASSAEVAGELFFGEGSRLTVL.

This clonotype turned up a few times. The chain carries TRBV3-1 and TRBJ2-7, with TRBD1 as a possible D gene (5 bases). From germline, CDR1 is LGHDT and CDR2 YNNKEL (reference sequence). V lost 0 bases, J lost 10 bases, and 13 bases lay in between. The length of the CDR3 is 13 residues. The CDR3 here is CASSQDKDTKQYF. CDR3 nucleotide sequence: TGTGCCAGCAGCCAAGACAAGGACACCAAACAGTACTTC.

V gene TRBV7-9 combines with J gene TRBJ2-2, with 8 bases that match TRBD1. The length of the CDR3 is 15 residues. The junction had 7 bases not matched to a gene; V was cut back by 4 bases and J by 6 bases. Germline CDR1 is SEHNR and CDR2 is FQNEAQ (reference sequence). DNA for the CDR3: TGTGCCAGCAGCTGGACAGGGCGAGTTGCCGGGGAGCTGTTTTTT. Translation gives CASSWTGRVAGELFF.